A single sample is the source of the 9 T cell receptor beta chains below, sequenced in a study of T cells after yellow fever vaccination. MiXCR was run by TCRdb on the 5' RACE reads, yielding one entry per CDR3 protein. Among over 250,000 distinct CDR3 sequences listed, 4.1% were seen once. This specimen was PBMCs, taken 5 days after the yellow fever booster vaccination. These receptors were collected from a man between 18 and 29 years old who received the YFV17D yellow fever vaccine.

This clonotype has more than one count but fewer than ten. This chain links TRBV21-1 with TRBJ1-4. TRBV21-1 is designated a pseudogene. There are 22 residues in the CDR3. CDR3 DNA: TGTGCCAGCAGCAAAATGTCTCTTCACAGTCTGGAAGAGTTAGGAACTAATGAAAAACTGTTTTTT. This translates into CASSKMSLHSLEELGTNEKLFF.

The chain combines TRBV12-3 or TRBV12-4 with TRBJ2-6; D call uncertain. The CDR3 has 18 residues. V was clipped by 6 bases and J by 3 bases, with 21 bases between them. The chain's CDR3 is CASSPSRYGPLGANVLTF. CDR3 DNA: TGTGCCAGCAGCCCCTCCCGCTACGGCCCTCTTGGGGCCAACGTCCTGACTTTC.

In this sample, this clonotype turned up a few times. The genes are TRBV10-3 and TRBJ2-3; the match to TRBD1 covers 8 bases. This CDR3 has 15 amino acids. V lost 9 bases and J lost 4; bases outside the gene matches: 12. Germline V CDR1 and CDR2: ENHRY, SYGVKD. CDR3 sequence reads: CAINRGTGWADTQYF. In DNA form, the CDR3 reads TGTGCCATAAACCGGGGGACAGGATGGGCAGATACGCAGTATTTT.

This clonotype occurred a few times. The chain has TRBV20-1 and TRBJ1-5; D unclear. Per the germline V gene, CDR1 is DFQATT and CDR2 is SNEGSKA (reference sequence). The CDR3 covers 13 residues. Trimming removed 6 bases from V and 5 bases from J, with 14 bases in between. The CDR3 DNA sequence: TGCAGTGCGGAGAGCGATCGCGATCAGCCCCAGCATTTT. Translated, it gives CSAESDRDQPQHF.

The table lists this clonotype with a few counts. The chain carries TRBV6-6 and TRBJ1-5, with D possibly being TRBD1 (5 bases). V shed 2 bases and J shed 2 bases, with 13 bases lying between them. The CDR3 is 16 residues long. The germline CDR1 and CDR2 sequences are MNHNY and SVGAGI (reference sequence). The CDR3 DNA follows: TGTGCCAGCAGTTACCGCGTCGGGGGAGGCAATCAGCCCCAGCATTTT. Protein product: CASSYRVGGGNQPQHF.

The rearrangement links TRBV18 to TRBJ2-7; 8 bases line up with TRBD1. The CDR3 has 14 residues. CDR1 and CDR2 (germline): KGHSH, LQKENI. After removal of 0 bases from V and 3 bases from J, the junction contained 1 base not matched to a gene. The CDR3 DNA follows: TGTGCCAGCTCACCACCCGGACAGGGCTACGAGCAGTACTTC. This translates into CASSPPGQGYEQYF.

The V call is TRBV12-3 or TRBV12-4, the J call TRBJ2-3; D tentatively reads TRBD1 or TRBD2 (5 bases each). V lost 7 bases, J lost 1 base, and 15 bases lay in between. The CDR3 has 15 residues. The CDR3 protein is CASTTALGGTDTQYF. DNA of the CDR3: TGTGCCAGCACGACAGCTTTGGGGGGCACAGATACGCAGTATTTT.

This clonotype showed up many times. The chain links TRBV15 to TRBJ1-3; no firm D call. The CDR3 consists of 13 residues. The V gene lost 6 bases and the J gene lost 8 bases, with 14 bases spanning the gap. Germline CDR1 LNHNV, CDR2 YYDKDF (reference sequence). Here the CDR3 DNA reads TGTGCCACCAGTCGACCCGGTTCGGACACCATATATTTT. Protein product: CATSRPGSDTIYF.

There are a few counts of this clonotype. This rearrangement joins TRBV10-3 to TRBJ1-5; D not resolved. Trimming removed 5 bases from V and 5 bases from J, with 10 bases in between. CDR3 length equals 13 residues. The V gene's germline CDR1 is ENHRY and CDR2 SYGVKD. The CDR3 here is CAISWTGDQPQHF. CDR3 nucleotides: TGTGCCATCAGTTGGACGGGAGATCAGCCCCAGCATTTT.